This passage covers 30 T cell receptor beta chains from one sample sequenced in a study of blood T cell repertoires in COVID-19. Libraries were prepared by immunoSEQ multiplex PCR; TCRdb keeps only in-frame clonotypes and omits some of them. The sample holds 250,000 to 300,000 clones; around 81% are singletons and the top ten take over 2.5%. The specimen was peripheral blood. Receptor source: a woman in her sixties or seventies with active or convalescent COVID-19.

V usage is TRBV6-1 and J usage is TRBJ1-1, with 7 bases aligning to TRBD1. In germline, CDR1 is MNHNS, CDR2 SASEGT. This CDR3 region has 17 residues. Germline trimming cut 6 bases from V and 4 bases from J; bases unmatched to any gene: 17. CDR3 coding DNA: TGTGCCAGCAGGGAACTTTTGAAGGCCTACAGGGGCACTGAAGCTTTCTTT. It encodes CASRELLKAYRGTEAFF.

The gene calls are TRBV6-5 and TRBJ2-2; 7 nucleotides agree with TRBD1. V dropped 4 bases and J dropped 7; count of bases not matched to a gene: 12. The germline V gene encodes CDR1 MNHEY and CDR2 SVGAGI. This CDR3 is built from 16 residues. Here the CDR3 reads CASSSRQGRLVGELFF. The CDR3 DNA reads TGTGCCAGCAGTTCCCGACAGGGAAGGTTGGTCGGGGAGCTGTTTTTT.

J is TRBJ1-2 and V is TRBV3-1 (or the pseudogene TRBV3-2), with D hard to call. The CDR3 is 15 amino acids. Trimming took off 0 bases at V and 4 bases at J, with 12 bases between the two ends. In germline, CDR1 is LGHDT, CDR2 YNNKEL (reference sequence). CDR3 amino acids: CASSQDTGGLYGYTF. In DNA form, the CDR3 reads TGTGCCAGCAGCCAAGATACGGGCGGACTCTATGGCTACACCTTC.

This clone has a count of ten or more. The rearrangement links TRBV24-1 to TRBJ2-5; 11 bases map to TRBD2. CDR3 length: 16 residues. Germline V lookup: CDR1 KGHDR, CDR2 SFDVKD. J gave up 2 bases and V 2 bases, and 3 bases lay outside the gene matches. The CDR3 here is CATSDSRLAGQETQYF. The CDR3 DNA follows: TGTGCCACCAGTGATTCCCGACTAGCGGGACAAGAGACCCAGTACTTC.

V and J are TRBV3-1 (or the pseudogene TRBV3-2) and TRBJ2-1; tentative D call: TRBD1 (6 bases). The V end lost 3 bases, the J end lost 6 bases, and 15 bases lay between the germline ends. From germline, CDR1 is LGHDT and CDR2 YNNKEL (reference sequence). This CDR3 has 15 amino acids. For the CDR3, the DNA is TGTGCCAGCAGCCAGAGCCCACAGGGTTCCAATGAGCAGTTCTTC. Translating gives CASSQSPQGSNEQFF.

CDR3 sequence (DNA): TGTGCCAGCAGCAGGGTTACCTATGGCTACACCTTC. Its translation is CASSRVTYGYTF. The V and J genes are TRBV12-3 or TRBV12-4 and TRBJ1-2; D is possibly TRBD1 (5 bases). CDR3 size: 12 residues. The V end lost 6 bases, the J end lost 4 bases, and 9 bases lay between the germline ends.

The chain carries TRBV6-5 and TRBJ1-1; 8 bases fit TRBD1. J was trimmed by 5 bases and V by 6 bases; bases with no gene match: 5. This CDR3 is built from 13 residues. From germline, CDR1 is MNHEY and CDR2 SVGAGI. CDR3 bases: TGTGCCAGCAGCAGGGGGCGAGGGACTGAAGCTTTCTTT. Amino acids: CASSRGRGTEAFF.

The chain combines TRBV30 with TRBJ2-7; TRBD1 is a possible D gene (6 bases). This CDR3 has 14 residues. Trimming removed 0 bases from V and 4 bases from J, with 13 bases in between. CDR1 and CDR2 from the germline V gene are GTSNPN and SVGIG (reference sequence). The CDR3 here is CAWSVPGAIYEQYF. The CDR3 region has the DNA TGTGCCTGGAGTGTACCAGGGGCAATTTACGAGCAGTACTTC.

The rearrangement links TRBV7-9 to TRBJ2-1; weak D call: TRBD1 (6 bases). Trimming removed 4 bases at V and 3 bases at J, with 7 bases between. Germline CDR1 SEHNR, CDR2 FQNEAQ (reference sequence). The CDR3 runs 13 residues. CDR3 protein: CASSSTGYNEQFF. In DNA, the CDR3 is TGTGCCAGCAGCTCGACAGGCTACAATGAGCAGTTCTTC.

This chain joins TRBV27 and TRBJ1-1, with a weak D call TRBD1 (6 bases). Trimming left V 2 bases short and J 1 base short, with 8 bases between. From germline, CDR1 is MNHEY and CDR2 SMNVEV (reference sequence). The CDR3 extends over 14 amino acids. The CDR3 is CASSLNRANTEAFF. Here the CDR3 DNA reads TGTGCCAGCAGTTTAAACAGGGCGAACACTGAAGCTTTCTTT.

A few counts support this clone. The V call is TRBV5-4, the J call TRBJ2-2; D is possibly TRBD1 (8 bases). CDR1 is SGHNT and CDR2 is YYREEE in the germline V gene (reference sequence). The CDR3 is made up of 16 amino acids. V was pared by 0 bases and J by 4 bases, with 13 bases between. Here the CDR3 reads CASSLAHRGGTGELFF. DNA for the CDR3: TGTGCCAGCAGCTTGGCACACAGGGGGGGCACCGGGGAGCTGTTTTTT.

This clone was found a few times. The chain has TRBV9 and TRBJ1-2; TRBD1 agrees at 7 bases. In germline, CDR1 is SGDLS, CDR2 YYNGEE. After removal of 3 bases from V and 7 bases from J, the junction contained 6 bases not matched to a gene. The CDR3 is 13 amino acids. CDR3: CASSEGGAGGYTF. DNA of the CDR3: TGTGCCAGCAGCGAAGGGGGCGCGGGTGGCTACACCTTC.

The chain uses TRBV11-3 and TRBJ2-1; possible D gene TRBD2, 6 bases. The CDR3 has 18 amino acids. Germline lookup yields CDR1 SGHNT and CDR2 YENEEA. V was shortened by 2 bases and J by 0 bases, with 17 bases between the two germline ends. The CDR3 is CASSLKLGGTSSYNEQFF. CDR3 DNA sequence: TGTGCCAGCAGCTTAAAGCTTGGGGGGACGAGCTCCTACAATGAGCAGTTCTTC.

V and J are TRBV10-3 and TRBJ2-3; weak D call: TRBD1 (6 bases). Trimming took off 4 bases at V and 0 bases at J, with 8 bases between the two ends. Germline CDR1 reads ENHRY; CDR2 reads SYGVKD. The CDR3 consists of 14 residues. The chain's CDR3 is CAISVGQSTDTQYF. Written as DNA, the CDR3 is TGTGCCATCAGTGTGGGACAAAGCACAGATACGCAGTATTTT.

This clone has more than one count but fewer than ten. CDR3 sequence: CASSLYYEQFF. CDR3 DNA sequence: TGTGCCAGCAGCTTATACTATGAGCAGTTCTTC. This chain uses TRBV7-9 with TRBJ2-1, with unresolved D. CDR1 is SEHNR, CDR2 FQNEAQ, per germline (reference sequence). V lost 2 bases and J lost 8, with 4 bases in between. CDR3 size: 11 residues.

V gene TRBV18 combines with J gene TRBJ1-1, with a tentative D call TRBD1 (6 bases). V was clipped by 6 bases and J by 3 bases, with 14 bases between them. Germline loops: CDR1 KGHSH, CDR2 LQKENI. The CDR3 contains 14 residues. This chain's CDR3 is CASSARGADTEAFF. In DNA form, the CDR3 reads TGTGCCAGCTCTGCCCGGGGGGCGGACACTGAAGCTTTCTTT.

The CDR3 nucleotides read TGCAGCGTCGGTCATAAAACAGGGACCTGGCAGTACTTC. Translation gives CSVGHKTGTWQYF. V and J are TRBV29-1 and TRBJ2-7; D perhaps matches TRBD1 (6 bases). V dropped 6 bases and J dropped 9 bases, with 21 bases sitting between them. This CDR3 is 13 amino acids long. Germline V gives CDR1 SQVTM, CDR2 ANQGSEA.

The chain recombines TRBV5-4 with TRBJ1-2; TRBD1 aligns across 8 bases. Germline V CDR1 and CDR2: SGHNT, YYREEE (reference sequence). With 5 bases clipped from V and 1 base from J, the junction kept 13 bases outside the gene matches. The CDR3 totals 17 residues. The CDR3 here is CASSWLGRGQVNYGYTF. CDR3 bases: TGTGCCAGCAGTTGGCTGGGCAGGGGGCAAGTTAACTATGGCTACACCTTC.

The rearrangement uses TRBV15 and TRBJ2-2; no clear D. V lost 8 bases, J lost 1 base, and 5 bases lay in between. Per germline, CDR1 LNHNV and CDR2 YYDKDF (reference sequence). CDR3 length equals 12 residues. The CDR3 bases are TGTGCCACCCAGGAGAACACCGGGGAGCTGTTTTTT. Amino acids: CATQENTGELFF.

V usage is TRBV5-6 and J usage is TRBJ1-2; the match to TRBD1 covers 7 bases. CDR1 SGHDT and CDR2 YYEEEE come from the germline V gene. CDR3 length: 15 residues. V lost 5 bases, J lost 8 bases, and 15 bases stayed unmatched. The CDR3 here is CASSWGTAALRGYTF. The CDR3 coding sequence is TGTGCCAGCAGTTGGGGGACAGCCGCCCTGAGGGGCTACACCTTC.

This sequence joins TRBV2 and TRBJ1-2, with TRBD1 identical over 7 bases. V shed 3 bases and J 6 bases; nucleotides not matched to a gene: 1. Germline CDR1 is SNHLY and CDR2 is FYNNEI. The CDR3 is 12 residues long. The CDR3 loop reads CASSDGTDGYTF. CDR3 in DNA: TGTGCCAGCAGTGACGGGACAGATGGCTACACCTTC.

CDR3 DNA: TGTGCCAGCAGCTTAAGTCCCGGTCGGGTTCGGTACAATGAGCAGTTCTTC. Amino acids: CASSLSPGRVRYNEQFF. This chain joins TRBV7-8 and TRBJ2-1; D is unclear. The CDR3 has 17 amino acids. Germline CDR1 reads SGHVS; CDR2 reads FQNEAQ. V was clipped by 2 bases and J by 4 bases, with 18 bases between them.

The table lists this clone with a count of one. This sequence joins TRBV13 and TRBJ2-7; weak D call: TRBD1 (6 bases). CDR3 size: 13 residues. V lost 5 bases and J lost 6, with 14 bases in between. CDR1 PRHDT and CDR2 FYEKMQ come from the germline V gene (reference sequence). The CDR3 DNA reads TGTGCCAGCAGCCCGCCACAGGGTTCCGAGCAGTACTTC. Protein sequence: CASSPPQGSEQYF. Filled out from reference TRBV13 and TRBJ2-7, the complete variable domain reads AAGVIQSPRHLIKEKRETATLKCYPIPRHDTVYWYQQGPGQDPQFLISFYEKMQSDKGSIPDRFSAQQFSDYHSELNMSSLELGDSALYFCASSPPQGSEQYFGPGTRLTVT.

J is TRBJ1-2 and V is TRBV29-1; TRBD1 matches at 9 bases. J lost 8 bases, V lost 1 base, and 14 bases had no gene match. This CDR3 has 16 amino acids. Germline CDR1 and CDR2: SQVTM and ANQGSEA. The CDR3 region is CSVEVTTGQGFSGYTF. The CDR3 coding sequence is TGCAGCGTTGAAGTAACTACGGGACAGGGTTTTTCGGGCTACACCTTC. Full variable domain (remainder filled in from reference TRBV29-1 and TRBJ1-2): SAVISQKPSRDICQRGTSLTIQCQVDSQVTMMFWYRQQPGQSLTLIATANQGSEATYESGFVIDKFPISRPNLTFSTLTVSNMSPEDSSIYLCSVEVTTGQGFSGYTFGSGTRLTVV.

The chain links TRBV15 to TRBJ1-1; no firm D call. Germline CDR1 is LNHNV and CDR2 is YYDKDF (reference sequence). Trimming shortened V by 0 bases and J by 4 bases, and 12 bases separated the two germline ends. This CDR3 comprises 15 residues. DNA for the CDR3: TGTGCCACCAGCAGAGATAAGTCGCGGGGCACTGAAGCTTTCTTT. Translation gives CATSRDKSRGTEAFF.

The J gene is TRBJ1-2, the V gene TRBV6-2 or TRBV6-3; 8 bases are a match to TRBD1. Trimming cost V 5 bases and J 4 bases; bases outside gene matches: 12. Germline assignment: CDR1 MNHEY and CDR2 SVGEGT. This CDR3 spans 16 amino acids. CDR3 nucleotide sequence: TGTGCCAGCAGTGACAGGGGAGCTAGCAGGGTCTATGGCTACACCTTC. Residues: CASSDRGASRVYGYTF.

This clone has only one observation. The genes are TRBV19 and TRBJ2-5; 16 bases match TRBD2. Germline assignment: CDR1 LNHDA and CDR2 SQIVND (reference sequence). V dropped 5 bases and J dropped 6; count of bases not matched to a gene: 6. This CDR3 has 16 amino acids. CDR3 DNA: TGTGCCAGTAGTCCCGGGACTAGCGGGGGGGAAAAGACCCAGTACTTC. Its protein is CASSPGTSGGEKTQYF. Based on the CDR3 plus reference TRBV19 and TRBJ2-5, the full variable domain is DGGITQSPKYLFRKEGQNVTLSCEQNLNHDAMYWYRQDPGQGLRLIYYSQIVNDFQKGDIAEGYSVSREKKESFPLTVTSAQKNPTAFYLCASSPGTSGGEKTQYFGPGTRLLVL.

This chain connects TRBV18 to TRBJ1-1; the D gene is possibly TRBD1 (5 bases). The CDR3 loop spans 15 amino acids. Trimming left V 0 bases short and J 0 bases short, with 8 bases between. Germline V gene lookup returns CDR1 KGHSH and CDR2 LQKENI. The CDR3 region has the DNA TGTGCCAGCTCACCACCAGAGACAGTGAACACTGAAGCTTTCTTT. This sequence encodes CASSPPETVNTEAFF.

The genes are TRBV9 and TRBJ1-5; TRBD1 might be the D (5 bases). Per germline, CDR1 SGDLS and CDR2 YYNGEE. V lost 7 bases to trimming and J lost 4 bases, with 9 bases between them. The CDR3 length is 12 residues. The CDR3 DNA is TGTGCCAGCGGGCAGGGTAATCAGCCCCAGCATTTT. This sequence encodes CASGQGNQPQHF.

The chain employs TRBV6-4 and TRBJ1-1; D unclear. This CDR3 is 14 amino acids long. V was trimmed by 4 bases and J by 1 base, leaving 10 bases between them. CDR1 and CDR2 (germline): MRHNA, SNTAGT. CDR3: CASSVEGGNTEAFF. The CDR3 DNA follows: TGTGCCAGCAGTGTGGAGGGTGGGAACACTGAAGCTTTCTTT.